The present T cell receptor beta chain was sequenced within a study of cytomegalovirus exposure and HLA in healthy donors. The study's findings and limits: The records held CMV serostatus as the only immune exposure information.

PCR involved 60 Vbeta and 13 Jbeta primers. Only in-frame clones appear in the TCRdb table, and some are missing; sequencing was by immunoSEQ multiplex PCR. Of roughly 140,000 clones listed, around 82% were seen once; the top ten hold approximately 6.3%. Comment on this clone: Its antigen is unknown.

Germline V gene sequence: CDR1 SQVTM, CDR2 ANQGSEA. CDR3 length equals 13 residues. V lost 6 bases and J lost 1, with 12 bases in between. Sequenced: PBMCs. The rearrangement joins TRBV29-1 to TRBJ1-1; D remains ambiguous. The receptor comes from a woman aged 50 to 60 in good health and CMV-seropositive. In DNA, the CDR3 is TGCAGCGTCGCCCAGGAAAGGAACACTGAAGCTTTCTTT. Translating it yields CSVAQERNTEAFF.